The clone carrying this TCR beta chain was observed a few times. Its antigen is undetermined. At one boundary the junction diverges from the germline segment, which might be a read error. The CDR3 loop spans 11 amino acids. Germline CDR1 reads GTSNPN; CDR2 reads SVGIG (reference sequence). This sample stems from a study of beta chain features in type 1 diabetes. Study outcomes and limitations: At VDJ recombination sites, type 1 diabetes patients had fewer insertions and more deleted nucleotides. Significant though moderate, a shortening of TCRB CDR3s appeared in all four CD4+ subsets of Type 1 diabetes patients. Across patients, naive, central memory and Treg TCRB repertoires exhibited apparently greater similarity than was observed across healthy donors.

The isolated RNA, all of it, was reverse transcribed, so expressed TCRB transcripts were what got sequenced. Generated by immunoSEQ multiplex PCR, the TCRdb table keeps only in-frame clones and is missing some. The sample includes a few hundred thousand clones, approximately 31% of them seen just once. The clonotype comes from a young man in good health. Material for sequencing was naive CD4+ T cells from blood. The V call is TRBV30, the J call TRBJ2-5; 9 bases match TRBD2. The CDR3 DNA is TGCAGCGGGAGGACCCAAGAGACCCAGTACTTC. It codes for CSGRTQETQYF.